This is a list of T cell receptor beta chains from one sample in a study of T cell responses to AZD1222 COVID-19 vaccine. Produced via immunoSEQ multiplex PCR; TCRdb's table is partial and in-frame only. The sample carries some 180,000 clones, around 90% recorded once. Here the sequenced sample was peripheral blood, taken 28 days after the second AZD1222 dose. Receptors originate from an adult who received the AZD1222 COVID-19 vaccine. CDR3s include the opening cysteine and the closing phenylalanine or tryptophan. A D gene is named only where the DNA matches it firmly. Some rows have no size entry. The others give once, few or many, or a class for an expanded clone.

abundance	d_gene	j_gene	v_gene	CDR3aa	CDR3nt
NA	NA	TRBJ1-1	TRBV6-6	CASSTGQNFEAFF	TGTGCCAGCAGTACCGGACAAAACTTTGAAGCTTTCTTT
NA	NA	TRBJ2-1	TRBV2	CASSEANGQEQFF	TGTGCCAGCAGTGAAGCGAACGGACAGGAGCAGTTCTTC
NA	TRBD1	TRBJ2-7	TRBV9	CASSVGPGGDEQYF	TGTGCCAGCAGCGTAGGGCCAGGGGGAGACGAGCAGTACTTC
NA	NA	TRBJ1-2	TRBV19	CASSLWGEGSGYTF	TGTGCCAGTAGCCTCTGGGGCGAGGGGAGCGGCTACACCTTC
NA	TRBD2	TRBJ2-1	TRBV28	CASSTTSGGNEQFF	TGTGCCAGCAGCACAACTAGCGGGGGGAATGAGCAGTTCTTC
NA	NA	TRBJ2-7	TRBV7-8	CASSESDQTYEQYF	TGTGCCAGCAGCGAATCGGACCAGACCTACGAGCAGTACTTC
NA	NA	TRBJ1-6	TRBV7-2	CASSAYNSPLHF	TGTGCCAGCAGCGCCTATAATTCACCCCTCCACTTT
NA	TRBD2	TRBJ2-1	TRBV11-3	CASSLAGTSSTHNEQFF	TGTGCCAGCAGCTTAGCTGGGACTAGCTCCACTCACAATGAGCAGTTCTTC
NA	NA	TRBJ2-7	TRBV4-3	CASSQDGGGPYEQYF	TGCGCCAGCAGCCAAGATGGCGGGGGCCCCTACGAGCAGTACTTC
once	NA	TRBJ1-2	TRBV27	CASSSQPGRGALGYTF	TGTGCCAGCAGTTCCCAGCCCGGGCGGGGGGCCCTTGGCTACACCTTC
NA	TRBD2	TRBJ2-3	TRBV7-2	CASSLRLAGADTQYF	TGTGCCAGCAGCTTAAGACTAGCGGGGGCGGATACGCAGTATTTT
NA	NA	TRBJ2-1	TRBV5-1	CASSLAGDGYNEQFF	TGCGCCAGCAGCTTGGCCGGGGACGGCTACAATGAGCAGTTCTTC
once	NA	TRBJ1-2	TRBV5-1	CASSLPAGSHGYTF	TGCGCCAGCAGCCTCCCGGCAGGGAGCCATGGCTACACCTTC
once	NA	TRBJ1-5	TRBV6-2/TRBV6-3	CASSPAFGNQPQHF	TGTGCCAGCAGTCCCGCGTTTGGCAATCAGCCCCAGCATTTT
NA	NA	TRBJ1-4	TRBV28	CASSLFRVSVEKLFF	TGTGCCAGCAGTTTATTCCGTGTTTCGGTTGAAAAACTGTTTTTT
NA	TRBD1	TRBJ1-6	TRBV23-1	CASSQPGGSLLNSPLHF	TGCGCCAGCAGTCAACCAGGGGGAAGCCTCCTAAATTCACCCCTCCACTTT
NA	NA	TRBJ1-4	TRBV7-9	CASSPTRSTNEKLFF	TGTGCCAGCAGCCCCACGCGATCAACTAATGAAAAACTGTTTTTT
NA	TRBD1	TRBJ2-7	TRBV20-1	CSASGDSLWSEQYF	TGCAGTGCCAGTGGGGACAGTCTTTGGTCCGAGCAGTACTTC
NA	NA	TRBJ2-7	TRBV5-1	CASSFLGTEQYF	TGCGCCAGCAGCTTTCTTGGGACTGAGCAGTACTTC
NA	NA	TRBJ2-3	TRBV29-1	CSVDVVGGRLTDTQYF	TGCAGCGTTGATGTGGTAGGAGGGAGGCTCACAGATACGCAGTATTTT
NA	NA	TRBJ1-2	TRBV28	CASSLGDYGYTF	TGTGCCAGCAGTTTGGGGGACTATGGCTACACCTTC
NA	NA	TRBJ2-4	TRBV28	CASDGRAKNIQYF	TGTGCCAGCGACGGGCGAGCCAAAAACATTCAGTACTTC
NA	TRBD1	TRBJ2-7	TRBV2	CASSGQGAAAYEQYF	TGTGCCAGCAGTGGACAGGGGGCCGCAGCCTACGAGCAGTACTTC
NA	NA	TRBJ2-2	TRBV11-2	CASSLVGIGELFF	TGTGCCAGCAGCTTGGTCGGCATCGGGGAGCTGTTTTTT
few	NA	TRBJ2-1	TRBV30	CAWSFASYNEQFF	TGTGCCTGGAGTTTTGCATCCTACAATGAGCAGTTCTTC
NA	NA	TRBJ2-2	TRBV6-4	CASSEQGRDTGELFF	TGTGCCAGCAGTGAACAGGGAAGGGACACCGGGGAGCTGTTTTTT
NA	NA	TRBJ2-1	TRBV5-1	CASRPGGPGNEQFF	TGCGCCAGCAGACCCGGGGGGCCCGGGAATGAGCAGTTCTTC
NA	NA	TRBJ2-7	TRBV10-1	CASSPNGQAYEQYF	TGCGCCAGCAGTCCTAACGGACAAGCCTACGAGCAGTACTTC
NA	TRBD2	TRBJ2-1	TRBV3-1/TRBV3-2	CASSPGTSGGVYEQFF	TGTGCCAGCAGCCCGGGGACTAGCGGGGGAGTGTATGAGCAGTTCTTC
NA	TRBD1	TRBJ2-1	TRBV28	CASRGQGGNEQFF	TGTGCCAGCAGGGGACAGGGGGGCAATGAGCAGTTCTTC
NA	TRBD1	TRBJ2-2	TRBV5-4	CASSGQGPDRGELFF	TGTGCCAGCAGTGGACAGGGCCCCGACAGAGGGGAGCTGTTTTTT
NA	NA	TRBJ2-2	TRBV6-5	CASRAGGNTGELFF	TGTGCCAGCAGGGCCGGTGGGAACACCGGGGAGCTGTTTTTT
NA	NA	TRBJ2-5	TRBV7-8	CASSPGGEETQYF	TGTGCCAGCAGCCCAGGGGGGGAGGAGACCCAGTACTTC
NA	TRBD2	TRBJ2-2	TRBV14	CASSPLAGAGELFF	TGTGCCAGCAGCCCGCTAGCGGGAGCCGGGGAGCTGTTTTTT
NA	TRBD2	TRBJ2-3	TRBV18	CASSTRTSGGAQSPDTQYF	TGTGCCAGCTCTACCAGGACTAGCGGGGGGGCCCAGTCGCCAGATACGCAGTATTTT
NA	TRBD1	TRBJ1-1	TRBV6-2/TRBV6-3	CASSYRGGFDAFF	TGTGCCAGCAGTTACCGAGGGGGCTTCGATGCTTTCTTT
NA	NA	TRBJ1-5	TRBV19	CASSIDSAGRTRNQPQHF	TGTGCCAGTAGTATAGATTCGGCAGGGAGGACTCGCAATCAGCCCCAGCATTTT
NA	NA	TRBJ1-1	TRBV3-1/TRBV3-2	CASSTTGMGEAFF	TGTGCCAGCAGCACAACCGGGATGGGTGAAGCTTTCTTT
NA	NA	TRBJ2-1	TRBV21-1	CASSPGSGTEVRLLSNEQFF	TGTGCCAGCAGCCCGGGGTCCGGGACAGAGGTTAGGCTCCTTTCCAATGAGCAGTTCTTC
NA	NA	TRBJ1-1	TRBV6-2/TRBV6-3	CASSEGAGLRTEAFF	TGTGCCAGCAGTGAGGGAGCAGGACTCCGGACTGAAGCTTTCTTT
NA	NA	TRBJ2-1	TRBV18	CASSPTAQLSEQFF	TGTGCCAGCTCACCAACTGCCCAGTTATCGGAGCAGTTCTTC
NA	TRBD2	TRBJ2-1	TRBV30	CAWSGASGREQFF	TGTGCCTGGAGTGGGGCTAGCGGGAGGGAGCAGTTCTTC
NA	TRBD2	TRBJ2-7	TRBV28	CASSSTSGTVEQYF	TGTGCCAGCAGTTCGACTAGCGGGACGGTCGAGCAGTACTTC
NA	TRBD2	TRBJ2-1	TRBV19	CASNAGGATYNEQFF	TGTGCCAGTAACGCCGGGGGGGCAACCTACAATGAGCAGTTCTTC
NA	NA	TRBJ2-7	TRBV28	CASSFSPSSYEQYF	TGTGCCAGCAGTTTTTCCCCCAGCTCCTACGAGCAGTACTTC
NA	TRBD2	TRBJ2-1	TRBV27	CASSLGVAGGPNEQFF	TGTGCCAGCAGTTTAGGGGTAGCGGGAGGGCCCAATGAGCAGTTCTTC
NA	NA	TRBJ1-1	TRBV6-5	CASRLGPKGSEAFF	TGTGCCAGCAGGTTGGGTCCTAAAGGGTCTGAAGCTTTCTTT
NA	NA	TRBJ2-1	TRBV6-5	CASINRVNEQFF	TGTGCCAGCATTAACAGGGTCAATGAGCAGTTCTTC
NA	NA	TRBJ1-1	TRBV6-6	CASSFPGHPNTEAFF	TGTGCCAGCAGTTTCCCGGGACACCCGAACACTGAAGCTTTCTTT
NA	NA	TRBJ1-1	TRBV28	CATNPPRGRTEAFF	TGTGCCACCAACCCCCCCCGGGGCCGGACTGAAGCTTTCTTT
NA	NA	TRBJ1-4	TRBV19	CASSQGFTANEKLFF	TGTGCCAGTAGTCAGGGGTTTACAGCTAATGAAAAACTGTTTTTT